Below, one T cell receptor beta chain is given with its context. The antigen remains unidentified. The data were obtained in a study of cytomegalovirus exposure and HLA in healthy donors. Overall study context: An earlier analysis found some 100 million unique TCR beta sequences from approximately 190 million T cells. Findings of the study overall: Highest at DRB1 and lowest at HLA-C, TCR association rates differed among HLA loci in a later analysis. Previous analysis showed most TCR beta V segments were productive about 87% or about 30% of the time.

The PCR contained 60 Vbeta and 13 Jbeta primers. Profiling relied on immunoSEQ multiplex PCR, and the TCRdb table lists in-frame clones only, not all of them. The top ten hold around 1.5% of the sample, which has some 80,000 clones, 78% seen once. CDR3 length equals 14 residues. The ends were cut back, 4 bases at V and 5 bases at J, with 17 bases in the middle. Per germline, CDR1 GTSNPN and CDR2 SVGIG (reference sequence). Donors had nominal health at sampling but likely had unrecorded immune exposures. The V call is TRBV30, the J call TRBJ1-1, with D perhaps matching TRBD1 (5 bases). Sequencing was done on a sample of PBMCs. The origin of this receptor is a middle-aged man in good health and CMV-seronegative. The CDR3 nucleotides read TGTGCCTGGAAAATCGGAGGGGCGGGAACTGAAGCTTTCTTT. Protein: CAWKIGGAGTEAFF.